These T cell receptor beta chains were read from a single sample in a study of T cell responses to AZD1222 COVID-19 vaccine. Profiling relied on immunoSEQ multiplex PCR, and the TCRdb table lists in-frame clones only, not all of them. The sample lists approximately 140,000 clones; nearly 95% were seen once. The sequences come from peripheral blood, collected on day 0 of AZD1222 vaccination. Source of these receptors: an adult in good health. Both conserved end residues are part of each CDR3. Fields, in order: CDR3 DNA, CDR3 protein, V gene, D gene, J gene, CDR3 length. D genes are given only for firm matches.

CDR3 DNA: TGTGCCAGCAGCGCCGCCATCTACACTGAAGCTTTCTTT; CDR3 protein: CASSAAIYTEAFF; V gene: TRBV6-5; D gene: NA; J gene: TRBJ1-1; CDR3 length: 13
CDR3 DNA: TGTGCCAGCAGTTTAGATAGCAATCAGCCCCAGCATTTT; CDR3 protein: CASSLDSNQPQHF; V gene: TRBV12-3/TRBV12-4; D gene: NA; J gene: TRBJ1-5; CDR3 length: 13
CDR3 DNA: TGTGCCAGCAGTACCGGGTCTTACTATGGCTACACCTTC; CDR3 protein: CASSTGSYYGYTF; V gene: TRBV6-5; D gene: NA; J gene: TRBJ1-2; CDR3 length: 13
CDR3 DNA: TGTGCCAGCAGGGGACAGGAGGGCGAGCAGTACTTC; CDR3 protein: CASRGQEGEQYF; V gene: TRBV6-5; D gene: TRBD1; J gene: TRBJ2-7; CDR3 length: 12
CDR3 DNA: TGCAGCGTTGGAAAAGACGGACCGAACACTGAAGCTTTCTTT; CDR3 protein: CSVGKDGPNTEAFF; V gene: TRBV29-1; D gene: NA; J gene: TRBJ1-1; CDR3 length: 14
CDR3 DNA: TGTGCCACCAGTGAATCAGGGCTCACTGAAGCTTTCTTT; CDR3 protein: CATSESGLTEAFF; V gene: TRBV24-1; D gene: NA; J gene: TRBJ1-1; CDR3 length: 13
CDR3 DNA: TGTGCCAGCAGCGCTACTAGGTCCGATGAGCAGTTCTTC; CDR3 protein: CASSATRSDEQFF; V gene: TRBV7-2; D gene: NA; J gene: TRBJ2-1; CDR3 length: 13
CDR3 DNA: TGTGCCAGCAGCCGAGTCCGAGCGGGAGATCACGAGCAGTACTTC; CDR3 protein: CASSRVRAGDHEQYF; V gene: TRBV9; D gene: TRBD2; J gene: TRBJ2-7; CDR3 length: 15
CDR3 DNA: TGCGCCAGCAGCCAAGAAGTGGACAGGGCTAACGAGCAGTACTTC; CDR3 protein: CASSQEVDRANEQYF; V gene: TRBV4-1; D gene: TRBD1; J gene: TRBJ2-7; CDR3 length: 15
CDR3 DNA: TGTGCCAGCAGTCCGGGCCCTGCCCAGCCCCAGCATTTT; CDR3 protein: CASSPGPAQPQHF; V gene: TRBV28; D gene: NA; J gene: TRBJ1-5; CDR3 length: 13
CDR3 DNA: TGTGCCAGCAGCCCGGGGAGTGTTGAAGCTTTCTTT; CDR3 protein: CASSPGSVEAFF; V gene: TRBV7-9; D gene: NA; J gene: TRBJ1-1; CDR3 length: 12
CDR3 DNA: TGTGCCAGCAGTTTGGGAAACCGCCCCTACGAGCAGTACTTC; CDR3 protein: CASSLGNRPYEQYF; V gene: TRBV27; D gene: NA; J gene: TRBJ2-7; CDR3 length: 14
CDR3 DNA: TGTGCCAGCAGTTGGGGGACAGGCTCTTATGGCTACACCTTC; CDR3 protein: CASSWGTGSYGYTF; V gene: TRBV28; D gene: TRBD1; J gene: TRBJ1-2; CDR3 length: 14
CDR3 DNA: TGTGCCAGCAGCCTGACAGGGGCGGATGGTTATAATTCACCCCTCCACTTT; CDR3 protein: CASSLTGADGYNSPLHF; V gene: TRBV28; D gene: TRBD1; J gene: TRBJ1-6; CDR3 length: 17
CDR3 DNA: TGTGCCAGCAGCTTTGGAGCTTCGGGACAGGGGGAGGAGGACTACGAGCAGTACTTC; CDR3 protein: CASSFGASGQGEEDYEQYF; V gene: TRBV12-1; D gene: NA; J gene: TRBJ2-7; CDR3 length: 19
CDR3 DNA: TGTGCCAGCAGCCGTGGGGGGGGAAACACTGAAGCTTTCTTT; CDR3 protein: CASSRGGGNTEAFF; V gene: TRBV6-5; D gene: NA; J gene: TRBJ1-1; CDR3 length: 14